Each of the 17 T cell receptor beta chains below was sequenced from the same sample in a study of pediatric ulcerative colitis. During colonoscopy, one to two rectal pinch biopsies were collected. The table came from immunoSEQ multiplex PCR; TCRdb's copy has only in-frame clones and leaves some out. The sample yields 30,000 to 40,000 clones, 60% to 75% seen once. The sequenced sample consisted of gut tissue. The source is a boy aged 10-17 years with severe ulcerative colitis.

In its sample, this clone was seen once. The genes are TRBV30 and TRBJ2-2; tentatively, D is TRBD1 (6 bases). There are 15 residues in the CDR3. Germline loops: CDR1 GTSNPN, CDR2 SVGIG (reference sequence). Trimming removed 1 base at V and 6 bases at J, with 15 bases between. The CDR3 region is CAWSATGNVAGELFF. The CDR3 region has the DNA TGTGCCTGGAGTGCAACAGGGAACGTTGCCGGGGAGCTGTTTTTT.

In this sample, this clone turned up a few times. The J gene is TRBJ1-5, the V gene TRBV19, with 9 positions matching TRBD1. This CDR3 comprises 13 residues. Unmatched junction bases numbered 7, after V lost 7 bases and J lost 9 bases. Germline V gene data show CDR1 as LNHDA and CDR2 as SQIVND (reference sequence). The CDR3 loop is CASKGTGNWPQHF. The DNA for the CDR3 is TGTGCCAGTAAGGGGACAGGGAATTGGCCCCAGCATTTT. The complete variable domain, with remaining parts taken from reference TRBV19 and TRBJ1-5, reads DGGITQSPKYLFRKEGQNVTLSCEQNLNHDAMYWYRQDPGQGLRLIYYSQIVNDFQKGDIAEGYSVSREKKESFPLTVTSAQKNPTAFYLCASKGTGNWPQHFGDGTRLSIL.

The chain is built from TRBV28 and TRBJ1-2; D uncertain. V gave up 2 bases and J gave up 6 bases, with 10 bases separating them. From germline, CDR1 is MDHEN and CDR2 SYDVKM. The CDR3 runs to 13 residues. The CDR3: CASSLRGKHGYTF. CDR3 in DNA: TGTGCCAGCAGTTTAAGAGGGAAACATGGCTACACCTTC.

The chain employs TRBV6-1 and TRBJ1-4; the D gene is possibly TRBD1 (5 bases). V lost 6 bases and J lost 7, with 18 bases in between. The length of the CDR3 is 15 residues. The V gene's germline CDR1 is MNHNS and CDR2 SASEGT. The DNA of the CDR3 is TGTGCCAGCAGCGGCACAGGTGGCGTTGGTGAAAAACTGTTTTTT. Amino acid sequence: CASSGTGGVGEKLFF.

This chain joins TRBV18 and TRBJ2-5; no definite D call. This CDR3 is built from 13 residues. CDR1 is KGHSH and CDR2 is LQKENI in the germline V gene. V lost 3 bases, J lost 1 base, and 6 bases lay in between. CDR3 sequence reads: CASSPTIQETQYF. The CDR3 coding sequence is TGTGCCAGCTCACCGACCATCCAAGAGACCCAGTACTTC.

The CDR3 loop reads CASSSTGGGSPLHF. CDR3 coding DNA: TGTGCCAGCAGCTCGACAGGGGGCGGATCACCCCTCCACTTT. This sequence joins TRBV7-3 and TRBJ1-6; 10 nucleotides align to TRBD1. V gave up 4 bases and J gave up 10 bases; unmatched junction bases: 4. The germline V gene encodes CDR1 SGHTA and CDR2 FQGTGA. CDR3 length: 14 amino acids.

The CDR3 DNA sequence: TGTGCCAGCAGGCGAGGTAGGAACACTGAAGCTTTCTTT. It specifies CASRRGRNTEAFF. The J gene is TRBJ1-1, the V gene TRBV7-3; D is ambiguous. The CDR3 runs 13 residues. In germline, CDR1 is SGHTA, CDR2 FQGTGA. V lost 6 bases, J lost 1 base, and 9 bases lay in between.

The rearrangement uses TRBV7-3 and TRBJ2-3; D possibly corresponds to TRBD1 (6 bases). Looked up from germline, CDR1 is SGHTA and CDR2 is FQGTGA. This CDR3 region has 14 residues. Trimming took off 5 bases at V and 3 bases at J, with 12 bases between the two ends. CDR3 sequence (DNA): TGTGCCAGCAGCAGAGAGGGGGTTACAGATACGCAGTATTTT. Protein sequence: CASSREGVTDTQYF. The whole variable domain, remainder taken from reference TRBV7-3 and TRBJ2-3, is GAGVSQTPSNKVTEKGKYVELRCDPISGHTALYWYRQSLGQGPEFLIYFQGTGAADDSGLPNDRFFAVRPEGSVSTLKIQRTERGDSAVYLCASSREGVTDTQYFGPGTRLTVL.

The V gene is TRBV7-8, the J gene TRBJ2-6; D gene unclear. The germline CDR1 and CDR2 sequences are SGHVS and FQNEAQ. The CDR3 is 16 residues long. Between the trimmed V and J ends, which lost 2 bases and 0 bases, there was a span of 8 bases. The CDR3 DNA reads as TGTGCCAGCAGCTTAACCATAAGCTCTGGGGCCAACGTCCTGACTTTC. It specifies CASSLTISSGANVLTF.

The chain recombines TRBV4-1 with TRBJ2-7; D not certain. Per germline, CDR1 MGHRA and CDR2 YSYEKL. Trimming left V 3 bases short and J 8 bases short, with 8 bases between. The CDR3 spans 11 residues. CDR3 DNA sequence: TGCGCCAGCAGCCAGGGTGGACAGCAGTACTTC. This gives the protein CASSQGGQQYF.

This sequence joins TRBV5-1 and TRBJ1-6; the match to TRBD1 covers 9 bases. The CDR3 has 16 amino acids. CDR1 is SGHRS, CDR2 YFSETQ, per germline. Losses at the gene ends were 0 bases for V and 6 bases for J; bases not matched to a gene: 4. The CDR3, as DNA: TGCGCCAGCAGCTTGGACGGGACAGGGCCTAATTCACCCCTCCACTTT. It translates to CASSLDGTGPNSPLHF.

The gene calls are TRBV6-1 and TRBJ1-5; no reliable D call. CDR1 MNHNS and CDR2 SASEGT come from the germline V gene. The CDR3 has 12 residues. V lost 6 bases and J 5 bases, leaving 8 bases between the germline ends. CDR3 sequence reads: CASSPVDQPQHF. The CDR3 DNA sequence: TGTGCCAGCAGCCCGGTGGATCAGCCCCAGCATTTT.

The CDR3 spells CASSIAEGLGTEAFF. The CDR3 bases are TGTGCCAGTAGTATAGCGGAGGGTTTAGGGACTGAAGCTTTCTTT. The V call is TRBV19, the J call TRBJ1-1, with D hard to call. V was shortened by 1 base and J by 5 bases, with 14 bases between the two germline ends. CDR1 is LNHDA, CDR2 SQIVND, per germline (reference sequence). The CDR3 is made up of 15 amino acids.

J is TRBJ2-1 and V is TRBV5-1, with a possible D match to TRBD2 (6 bases). CDR1 is SGHRS and CDR2 is YFSETQ in the germline V gene. The CDR3 has 15 amino acids. With 0 bases removed from V and 3 bases from J, the gap between germline ends came to 10 bases. CDR3 nucleotide sequence: TGCGCCAGCAGCTTGGCAGTGGGGGGCTACAATGAGCAGTTCTTC. This sequence encodes CASSLAVGGYNEQFF.

V usage is TRBV6-6 and J usage is TRBJ1-4, with D possibly TRBD1 on 5 matching bases. CDR1 and CDR2 from the germline V gene are MNHNY and SVGAGI (reference sequence). There are 15 residues in the CDR3. Trimming cost V 0 bases and J 3 bases, with 8 bases left between them. The CDR3 protein is CASSYSGGSNEKLFF. The CDR3, as DNA: TGTGCCAGCAGTTACTCCGGGGGTTCTAATGAAAAACTGTTTTTT.

The rearrangement uses TRBV7-8 and TRBJ1-2, with D possibly TRBD1 on 6 matching bases. The CDR3 is made up of 16 amino acids. CDR1 and CDR2 from the germline V gene are SGHVS and FQNEAQ. V gave up 1 base and J gave up 0 bases, with 12 bases separating them. The DNA of the CDR3 is TGTGCCAGCAGCTTAGTCCCGGACAGCTCTAACTATGGCTACACCTTC. It codes for CASSLVPDSSNYGYTF.

The chain carries TRBV5-6 and TRBJ1-1, with 9 nucleotides matching TRBD1. After removal of 3 bases from V and 3 bases from J, the junction contained 9 bases not matched to a gene. The CDR3 has 16 residues. Germline loops: CDR1 SGHDT, CDR2 YYEEEE. The CDR3 DNA sequence: TGTGCCAGCAGCTCGCTCAACAGGGGGCGCGACACTGAAGCTTTCTTT. The encoded protein is CASSSLNRGRDTEAFF.